What follows describes a single T cell receptor (beta chain). Its specificity is not known. The CDR3 end falls 3 residues outside the read, so it is completed with the germline J gene. This CDR3 is 13 amino acids long. V was cut by 0 bases and J by 2 bases, with 8 bases left in between. Per germline, CDR1 GTSNPN and CDR2 SVGIG (reference sequence). Here immunoSEQ multiplex PCR was the method, and the copy in TCRdb shows in-frame clones only, minus some. The record lists 15,000 to 20,000 clones, of which the ten most abundant hold over 9.5%. This sample is part of a study of T cells in women clearing cervical HPV infection. Study details: Case blood drawn at lesion detection; control blood after infection cleared. Points from the study as a whole: Each sample's T-cell count was unknown, possibly confounding richness. CIN3+ cases had significantly higher TCR repertoire richness than controls, but evenness did not differ.

Sequencing was performed on blood buffy coat. This chain connects TRBV30 to TRBJ2-7, with TRBD2 as a possible D gene (7 bases). This sequence originates from a woman aged 18-69 years with a cervical HPV16 infection that either progressed to CIN3+ or cleared (not recorded which). The CDR3: CAWSVGGAYEQYF. The CDR3 DNA, read in part, is TGTGCCTGGAGTGTAGGGGGGGCCTACGAG. The variable domain in full, completed from reference TRBV30 and TRBJ2-7, reads SQTIHQWPATLVQPVGSPLSLECTVEGTSNPNLYWYRQAAGRGLQLLFYSVGIGQISSEVPQNLSASRPQDRQFILSSKKLLLSDSGFYLCAWSVGGAYEQYFGPGTRLTVT.